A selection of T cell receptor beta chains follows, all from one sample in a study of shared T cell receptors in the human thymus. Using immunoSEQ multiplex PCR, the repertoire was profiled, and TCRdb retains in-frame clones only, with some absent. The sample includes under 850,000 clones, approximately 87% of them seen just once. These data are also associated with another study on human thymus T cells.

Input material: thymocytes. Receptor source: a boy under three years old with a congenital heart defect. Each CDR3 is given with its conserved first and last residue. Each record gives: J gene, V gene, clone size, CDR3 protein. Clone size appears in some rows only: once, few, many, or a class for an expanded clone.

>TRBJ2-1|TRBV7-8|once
CASSLGILVLAYNEQFF
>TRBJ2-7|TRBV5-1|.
CASSHGLKSYEQYF
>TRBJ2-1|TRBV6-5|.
CASSPGDLVGEQFF
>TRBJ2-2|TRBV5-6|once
CASSRAGGGSGTGELFF
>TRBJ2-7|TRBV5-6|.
CASSLGTSGSGFRRYEQYF
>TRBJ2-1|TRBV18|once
CASSPPEDGRAHEQFF
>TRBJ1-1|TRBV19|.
CATGTMNTEAFF
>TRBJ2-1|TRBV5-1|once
CASSSDSVAYNEQFF
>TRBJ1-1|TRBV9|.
CASSVGGGGRNTEAFF
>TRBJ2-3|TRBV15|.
CATSGLRDRDADTQYF
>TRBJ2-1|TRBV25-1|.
CASSEGLTGLKINEQFF
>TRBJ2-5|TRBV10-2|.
CASSDQGWETQYF
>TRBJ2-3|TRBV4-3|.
CASSQIRRVGSDTQYF
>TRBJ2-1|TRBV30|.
CAWSVLLADRWRDEQFF